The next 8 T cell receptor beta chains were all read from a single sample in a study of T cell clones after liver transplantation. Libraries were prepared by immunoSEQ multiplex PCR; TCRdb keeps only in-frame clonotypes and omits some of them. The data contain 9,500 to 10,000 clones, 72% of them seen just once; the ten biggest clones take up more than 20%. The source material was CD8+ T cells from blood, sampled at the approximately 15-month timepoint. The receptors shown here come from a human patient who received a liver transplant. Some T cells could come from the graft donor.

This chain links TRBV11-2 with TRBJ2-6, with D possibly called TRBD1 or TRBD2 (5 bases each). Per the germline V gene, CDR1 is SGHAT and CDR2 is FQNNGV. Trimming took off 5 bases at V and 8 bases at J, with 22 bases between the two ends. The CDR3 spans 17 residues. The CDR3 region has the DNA TGTGCCAGCAGCAAAGGGACGGGCACCTCATTCTCCAACGTCCTGACTTTC. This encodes CASSKGTGTSFSNVLTF.

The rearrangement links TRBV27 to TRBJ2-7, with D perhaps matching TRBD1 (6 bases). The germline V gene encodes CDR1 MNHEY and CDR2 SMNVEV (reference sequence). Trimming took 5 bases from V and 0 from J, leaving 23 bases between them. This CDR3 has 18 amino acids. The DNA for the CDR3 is TGTGCCAGCAGTCCTTTGACCAACAGGGTCCCCAGCTCCTACGAGCAGTACTTC. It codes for CASSPLTNRVPSSYEQYF.

CDR3 coding DNA: TGTGCCAGTAGTGTGACACTGTACAATGAGCAGTTCTTC. It is translated as CASSVTLYNEQFF. The rearrangement joins TRBV19 to TRBJ2-1; no reliable D call. V dropped 5 bases and J dropped 4 bases, with 9 bases sitting between them. The CDR3 consists of 13 residues. From germline, CDR1 is LNHDA and CDR2 SQIVND (reference sequence).

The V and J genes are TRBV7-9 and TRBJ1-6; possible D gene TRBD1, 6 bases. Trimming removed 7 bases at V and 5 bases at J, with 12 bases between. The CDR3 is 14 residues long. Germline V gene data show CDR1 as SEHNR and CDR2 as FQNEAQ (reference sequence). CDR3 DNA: TGTGCCAGCACCATAGGACAGAATAATTCACCCCTCCACTTT. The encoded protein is CASTIGQNNSPLHF.

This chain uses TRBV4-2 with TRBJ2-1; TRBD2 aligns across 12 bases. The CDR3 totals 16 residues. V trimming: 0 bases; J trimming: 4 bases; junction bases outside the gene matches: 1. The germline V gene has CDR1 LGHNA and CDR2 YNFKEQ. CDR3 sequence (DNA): TGTGCCAGCAGCCAAGAGGGGACTAGCGGGTACAATGAGCAGTTCTTC. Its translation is CASSQEGTSGYNEQFF.

This CDR3 reads CASSSLAGGETQYF. The CDR3 DNA sequence: TGTGCCAGCAGTTCCCTAGCGGGGGGAGAGACCCAGTACTTC. J is TRBJ2-5 and V is TRBV28; 11 nucleotides agree with TRBD2. The CDR3 runs to 14 residues. The V gene's germline CDR1 is MDHEN and CDR2 SYDVKM. The junction had 2 bases not matched to a gene; V was cut back by 4 bases and J by 4 bases.

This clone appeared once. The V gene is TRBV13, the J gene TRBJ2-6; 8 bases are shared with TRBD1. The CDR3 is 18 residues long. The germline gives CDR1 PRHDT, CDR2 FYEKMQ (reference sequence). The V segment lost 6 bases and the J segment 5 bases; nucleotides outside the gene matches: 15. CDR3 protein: CASSFEAGRGLRANVLTF. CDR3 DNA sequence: TGTGCCAGCAGTTTCGAAGCGGGCAGGGGGCTTCGGGCCAACGTCCTGACTTTC.

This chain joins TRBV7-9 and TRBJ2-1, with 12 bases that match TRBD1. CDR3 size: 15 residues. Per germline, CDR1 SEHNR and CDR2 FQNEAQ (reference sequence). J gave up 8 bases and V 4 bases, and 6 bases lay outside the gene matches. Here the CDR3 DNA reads TGTGCCAGCAGCTGGGAGGGACAGGGGGCATATGAGCAGTTCTTC. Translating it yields CASSWEGQGAYEQFF. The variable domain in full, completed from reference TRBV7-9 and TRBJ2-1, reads DTGVSQNPRHKITKRGQNVTFRCDPISEHNRLYWYRQTLGQGPEFLTYFQNEAQLEKSRLLSDRFSAERPKGSFSTLEIQRTEQGDSAMYLCASSWEGQGAYEQFFGPGTRLTVL.